Listed below are T cell receptor beta chains from one sample, sequenced in a study of T cell responses to AZD1222 COVID-19 vaccine. Generated by immunoSEQ multiplex PCR, the TCRdb table keeps only in-frame clones and is missing some. The sample holds approximately 140,000 clones, approximately 90% seen once. Material: peripheral blood, obtained on day 0 of AZD1222 vaccination. Source of these receptors: an adult in good health. Each CDR3 is given with its conserved first and last residue. A D gene is named only where the DNA matches it firmly. Size is stated for part of the rows, as once, few or many counts, or as a class when the clone is expanded.

D gene,J gene,clone size,V gene,CDR3 DNA,CDR3 protein
TRBD2,TRBJ2-2,NA,TRBV5-4,TGTGCCAGCAGCCCGGGGGGACTAGCGGGAGGAACCGGGGAGCTGTTTTTT,CASSPGGLAGGTGELFF
NA,TRBJ2-4,NA,TRBV10-3,TGTGCCATCAGTGAGTCGCCTTCCAAAAACATTCAGTACTTC,CAISESPSKNIQYF
NA,TRBJ2-7,NA,TRBV25-1,TGTGCCAGCAGACCAGCAGGGCCGTACCACGAGCAGTACTTC,CASRPAGPYHEQYF
TRBD2,TRBJ2-3,NA,TRBV7-3,TGTGCCAGCAGCCCGACTAGCGGAAGCACAGATACGCAGTATTTT,CASSPTSGSTDTQYF
TRBD1,TRBJ2-4,NA,TRBV18,TGTGCCAGCTCACGGGACAGCAAAAACATTCAGTACTTC,CASSRDSKNIQYF
NA,TRBJ1-2,NA,TRBV7-2,TGTGCCAGCAGCCCAGCGGTGCGAGGCTACACCTTC,CASSPAVRGYTF
NA,TRBJ2-1,NA,TRBV11-2,TGTGCCAGCAGCCCCTGGGAGGAGCAGTTCTTC,CASSPWEEQFF
TRBD2,TRBJ2-3,NA,TRBV5-1,TGCGCCAGCAGCCCGGGGGCAGCGGGAGAATCAGATACGCAGTATTTT,CASSPGAAGESDTQYF
NA,TRBJ1-2,NA,TRBV2,TGTGCCAGCAGTGATATAGGGCGAGGTGGCTACACCTTC,CASSDIGRGGYTF
TRBD1,TRBJ1-5,NA,TRBV19,TGTGCCAGTAGTTTCAGGGGGCAAAATCAGCCCCAGCATTTT,CASSFRGQNQPQHF
TRBD2,TRBJ2-1,NA,TRBV5-4,TGTGCCAGCAGCTGGCGGGAGGGCGTACGAGAGCAGTTCTTC,CASSWREGVREQFF
NA,TRBJ1-1,few,TRBV5-4,TGTGCCAGCAGCTTGGATCGGGCTGGAACTGAAGCTTTCTTT,CASSLDRAGTEAFF
NA,TRBJ1-5,NA,TRBV11-2,TGTGCCAGCAGTCTTGGGAGCAATCAGCCCCAGCATTTT,CASSLGSNQPQHF
NA,TRBJ1-2,NA,TRBV3-1/TRBV3-2,TGTGCCAGCAGCCAGGGAGACTATGGCTACACCTTC,CASSQGDYGYTF
NA,TRBJ2-7,NA,TRBV27,NA,CASSFGPGSYEQYF
TRBD2,TRBJ2-3,NA,TRBV24-1,TGTGCCACCAGTGATTTGCGTACTAGCGGGACGACCGGCACAGATACGCAGTATTTT,CATSDLRTSGTTGTDTQYF
NA,TRBJ1-1,NA,TRBV18,TGTGCCAGCTCACCGCAGAGGAGCACTGAAGCTTTCTTT,CASSPQRSTEAFF
NA,TRBJ1-4,NA,TRBV5-1,TGCGCCAGCAGCGGCGACAGTTTTGGTATGGGAGAAAAACTGTTTTTT,CASSGDSFGMGEKLFF
NA,TRBJ1-5,NA,TRBV15,TGTGCCACCAGCAGAGATTCTGCGAGGTCGCAGGGCAATCAGCCCCAGCATTTT,CATSRDSARSQGNQPQHF
NA,TRBJ1-6,NA,TRBV2,TGTGCCAGCGAGCGGGATAATTCACCCCTCCACTTT,CASERDNSPLHF
NA,TRBJ2-7,NA,TRBV5-1,TGCGCCAGCAGCTTACCAGGGTCCTCCTACGAGCAGTACTTC,CASSLPGSSYEQYF
TRBD2,TRBJ2-7,once,TRBV3-1/TRBV3-2,TGTGCCAGCAGCCAAGAAAGCGGGGGGGTGCAGTACTTC,CASSQESGGVQYF
NA,TRBJ1-3,NA,TRBV9,TGTGCCAGCAGCCCGACGGGGGGGGCAGTTGGAAACACCATATATTTT,CASSPTGGAVGNTIYF
NA,TRBJ1-3,NA,TRBV5-1,TGCGCCAGCAGTAGTGCCTTGGGAAACACCATATATTTT,CASSSALGNTIYF
TRBD2,TRBJ2-2,NA,TRBV6-4,TGTGCCAGGGGACTAGCGGGGATCACCGGGGAGCTGTTTTTT,CARGLAGITGELFF
NA,TRBJ1-4,few,TRBV4-1,TGCGCCAGCAGCCTACTGAATGAAAAACTGTTTTTT,CASSLLNEKLFF
NA,TRBJ1-3,NA,TRBV9,TGTGCCAGCAGCGTAGGGCTAGGCTCCTCTGGAAACACCATATATTTT,CASSVGLGSSGNTIYF
NA,TRBJ1-2,few,TRBV27,TGTGCCTCCCACGGGCTGGCAGGCTATGGCTACACCTTC,CASHGLAGYGYTF
NA,TRBJ1-6,NA,TRBV6-2/TRBV6-3,TGTGCCAGCAGTTACTCTATGGTCAGTGGACTCCACTTT,CASSYSMVSGLHF
NA,TRBJ1-1,NA,TRBV10-3,TGTGCCATCAGTGAGTCGACTGAAGCTTTCTTT,CAISESTEAFF
NA,TRBJ2-5,NA,TRBV6-6,TGTGCCAGCAGTTACTTCCAAGAGACCCAGTACTTC,CASSYFQETQYF
NA,TRBJ2-3,NA,TRBV28,TGTGCCAGCCTAAAACAGGGGAGGGCAGATACGCAGTATTTT,CASLKQGRADTQYF
TRBD2,TRBJ2-7,NA,TRBV7-6,TGTGCCAGCAGCTTAGTAGCGGGGGGGGGTGAGCAGTACTTC,CASSLVAGGGEQYF
NA,TRBJ1-3,NA,TRBV2,TGTGCCAGCAGTTACAGGGAGGCCGGAAACACCATATATTTT,CASSYREAGNTIYF
TRBD1,TRBJ2-3,NA,TRBV19,TGTGCCAGTAGTAAAGGGACAGGGTATGCGGATACGCAGTATTTT,CASSKGTGYADTQYF
NA,TRBJ2-7,NA,TRBV5-4,TGTGCCAGCAGCTTCTCGGAGCGATACTACGAGCAGTACTTC,CASSFSERYYEQYF
NA,TRBJ2-3,once,TRBV24-1,TGTGCCACCAGTGTGTCCTACACAGATACGCAGTATTTT,CATSVSYTDTQYF
NA,TRBJ2-1,NA,TRBV11-2,TGTGCCAGCAGCCCCTCATACCGGGACGCCCTTGAGCAGTTCTTC,CASSPSYRDALEQFF
NA,TRBJ1-4,NA,TRBV30,TGTGCCTGGAGTGTGGGGGCGAGCCAAAGTGAAAAACTGTTTTTT,CAWSVGASQSEKLFF
NA,TRBJ1-2,NA,TRBV6-5,TGTGCCAGCAGTTACTTGGGGTCGGTTGGCTACACCTTC,CASSYLGSVGYTF
NA,TRBJ1-4,NA,TRBV28,TGTGCCAGCAGTTTATACCAGGAAAATGAAAAACTGTTTTTT,CASSLYQENEKLFF
NA,TRBJ2-5,few,TRBV9,TGTGCCAGCAGCTCCCGGGGTCATGGAGAGACCCAGTACTTC,CASSSRGHGETQYF
NA,TRBJ1-1,once,TRBV9,TGTGCCAGCAGCGCCCGAGGAGTCGGGGATGAAGCTTTCTTT,CASSARGVGDEAFF
NA,TRBJ1-2,NA,TRBV28,TGTGCCAGCGGGGCAGCGCATTTTGATGGCTACACCTTC,CASGAAHFDGYTF
NA,TRBJ1-1,NA,TRBV6-2/TRBV6-3,TGTGCCAGCAGTTACTCGACCTCAGGGGAGAACACTGAAGCTTTCTTT,CASSYSTSGENTEAFF
NA,TRBJ2-4,once,TRBV7-3,TGTGCCAGCAGCTTCATTAGGTCAGTAGCCAAAAACATTCAGTACTTC,CASSFIRSVAKNIQYF
TRBD1,TRBJ1-2,NA,TRBV3-1/TRBV3-2,TGTGCCAGCAGCCCCGACGGACAGGGGCCGGTTGGCTACACCTTC,CASSPDGQGPVGYTF
NA,TRBJ1-1,NA,TRBV11-3,TGTGCCAGCAGCTTAGGGAAGGCTGGCGCTTTCTTT,CASSLGKAGAFF
TRBD1,TRBJ2-7,NA,TRBV18,TGTGCCAGCTCACCGTCCAGGGGGCAGGTCGAGCAGTACTTC,CASSPSRGQVEQYF
NA,TRBJ1-1,NA,TRBV7-2,TGTGCCAGCAGCTACGGATTAATGAACACTGAAGCTTTCTTT,CASSYGLMNTEAFF
NA,TRBJ2-3,NA,TRBV19,TGTGCCAGTAGTATTGGATATACGCAGTATTTT,CASSIGYTQYF
TRBD2,TRBJ2-3,NA,TRBV7-2,TGTGCCAGCAGCCCGTACCTAGCGGGGGGGCCAGGAGATACGCAGTATTTT,CASSPYLAGGPGDTQYF